This T cell receptor (beta chain) emerged from a study of memory CD4+ T cells and cytomegalovirus serostatus. Single viable CD3+CD4+CD8-CD45RO+ cells were sorted as the memory CD4+ T cells. Total CD4+ T cells were enriched by CD4 positive selection. General observations from the study: The CMV-associated TCR signature appears largely within the CD4+ memory repertoire. Repertoires predicted CMV serostatus with median bootstrapped AUC of about 0.96.

Under the authors' procedure: Out-of-frame sequences were removed, leaving 2,204,828 distinct TCRbeta sequences. The data were produced by immunoSEQ multiplex PCR, yet TCRdb's version contains in-frame clones alone and is incomplete. V and J calls and clone size follow that table, whereas D and trimming were derived from the DNA. Here the sample spans 60,000 to 70,000 clones, about 76% being singletons. Concerning this clone itself: What it binds is not known.

The source of this sequence is an adult in good health and CMV-seropositive. Specimen: memory CD4+ T cells from blood.

The CDR3 sequence is CASSLLDDEQFF. CDR3 DNA sequence: TGTGCCAGCAGTTTACTCGATGATGAGCAGTTCTTC. V gene TRBV28 combines with J gene TRBJ2-1; no reliable D call. CDR3 size: 12 residues. Germline CDR1 and CDR2: MDHEN and SYDVKM. V lost 2 bases to trimming and J lost 8 bases, with 7 bases between them.